This T cell receptor beta chain was obtained from a study of shared clonotypes between healthy human individuals. This table comes from immunoSEQ multiplex PCR, and its TCRdb copy is limited to in-frame clones, with some not included. The sample lists 1,400,000 or so clones, 97% to 99% seen once, with 0.3% to 0.45% in the top ten. The sequence derives from a man aged 25 to 45 in good health. Source material: naive CD4+ T cells sorted from blood. The subset here: CD45RA+ positively selected.

DNA of the CDR3: TGTGCCAGCAGCTTAGTAGGCCTGTACCAAGAGACCCAGTACTTC. Its protein is CASSLVGLYQETQYF. V usage is TRBV7-2 and J usage is TRBJ2-5; no clear D gene. This CDR3 comprises 15 residues. CDR1 and CDR2 (germline): SGHTA, FQGNSA. Trimming cost V 1 base and J 0 bases, with 9 bases left between them.